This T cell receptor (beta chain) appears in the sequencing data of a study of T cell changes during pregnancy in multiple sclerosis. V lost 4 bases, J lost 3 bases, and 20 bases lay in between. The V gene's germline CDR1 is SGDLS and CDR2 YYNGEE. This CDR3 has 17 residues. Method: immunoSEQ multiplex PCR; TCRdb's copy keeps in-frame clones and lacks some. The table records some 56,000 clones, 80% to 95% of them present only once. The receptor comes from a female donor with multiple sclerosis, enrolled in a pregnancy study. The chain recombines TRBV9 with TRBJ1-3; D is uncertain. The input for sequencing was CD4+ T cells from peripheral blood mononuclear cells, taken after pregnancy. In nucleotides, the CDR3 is TGTGCCAGCAGCACCCTTACGGTCCGGGGATTTGGAAACACCATATATTTT. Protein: CASSTLTVRGFGNTIYF. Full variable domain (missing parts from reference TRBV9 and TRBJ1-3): DSGVTQTPKHLITATGQRVTLRCSPRSGDLSVYWYQQSLDQGLQFLIQYYNGEERAKGNILERFSAQQFPDLHSELNLSSLELGDSALYFCASSTLTVRGFGNTIYFGEGSWLTVV.